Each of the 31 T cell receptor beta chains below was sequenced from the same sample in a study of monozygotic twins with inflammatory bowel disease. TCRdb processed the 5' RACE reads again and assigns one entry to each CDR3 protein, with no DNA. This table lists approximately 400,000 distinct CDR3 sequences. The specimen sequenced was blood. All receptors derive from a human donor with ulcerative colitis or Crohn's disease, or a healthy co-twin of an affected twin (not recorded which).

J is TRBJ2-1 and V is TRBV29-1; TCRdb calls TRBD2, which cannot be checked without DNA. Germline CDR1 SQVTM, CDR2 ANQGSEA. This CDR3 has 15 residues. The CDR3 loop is CSVEALAGGPDEQFF.

CDR3: CSARAEINYGYTF. This chain links TRBV20-1 with TRBJ1-2. Germline CDR1 and CDR2: DFQATT and SNEGSKA (reference sequence). This CDR3 contains 13 residues.

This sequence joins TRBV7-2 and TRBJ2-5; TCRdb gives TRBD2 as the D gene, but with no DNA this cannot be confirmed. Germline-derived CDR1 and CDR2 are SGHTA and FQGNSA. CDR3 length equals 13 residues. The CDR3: CASSSGTEPTQYF.

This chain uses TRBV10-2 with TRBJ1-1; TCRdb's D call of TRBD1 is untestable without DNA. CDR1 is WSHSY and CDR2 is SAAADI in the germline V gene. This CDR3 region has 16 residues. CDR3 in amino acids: CASSDLKGVGNTEAFF.

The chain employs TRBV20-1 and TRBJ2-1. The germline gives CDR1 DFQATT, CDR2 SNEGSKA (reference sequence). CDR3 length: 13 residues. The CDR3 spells CSAGSSNVKGQFF.

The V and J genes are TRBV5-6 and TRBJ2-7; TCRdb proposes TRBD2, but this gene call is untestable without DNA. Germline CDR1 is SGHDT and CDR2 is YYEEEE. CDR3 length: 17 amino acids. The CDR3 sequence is CASSYRTSGRSRNEQYF.

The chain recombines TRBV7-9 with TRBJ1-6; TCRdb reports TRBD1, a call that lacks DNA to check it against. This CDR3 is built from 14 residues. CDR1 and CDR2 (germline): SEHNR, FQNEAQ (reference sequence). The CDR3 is CASMDSQIYSPLHF.

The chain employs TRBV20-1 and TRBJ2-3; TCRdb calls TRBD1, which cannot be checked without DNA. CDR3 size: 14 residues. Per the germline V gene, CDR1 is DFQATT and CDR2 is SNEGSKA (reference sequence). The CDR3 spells CSASSGGGEDTQYF.

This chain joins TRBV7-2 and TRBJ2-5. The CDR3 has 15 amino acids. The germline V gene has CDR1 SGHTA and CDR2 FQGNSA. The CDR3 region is CASSLVLGIRETQYF.

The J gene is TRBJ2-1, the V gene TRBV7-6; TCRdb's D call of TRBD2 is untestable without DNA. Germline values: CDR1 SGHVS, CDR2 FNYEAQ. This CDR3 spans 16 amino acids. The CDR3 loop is CASSSSGTLSYNEQFF.

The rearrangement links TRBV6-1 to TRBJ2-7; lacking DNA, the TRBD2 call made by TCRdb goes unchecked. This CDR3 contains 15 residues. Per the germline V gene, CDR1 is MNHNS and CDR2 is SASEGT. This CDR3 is CASRPAGGPSYEQYF.

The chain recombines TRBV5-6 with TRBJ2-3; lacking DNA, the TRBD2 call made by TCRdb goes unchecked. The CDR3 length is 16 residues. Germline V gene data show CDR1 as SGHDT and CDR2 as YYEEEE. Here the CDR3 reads CASSLWWTELADTQYF. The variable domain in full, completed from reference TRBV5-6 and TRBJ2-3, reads DAGVTQSPTHLIKTRGQQVTLRCSPKSGHDTVSWYQQALGQGPQFIFQYYEEEERQRGNFPDRFSGHQFPNYSSELNVNALLLGDSALYLCASSLWWTELADTQYFGPGTRLTVL.

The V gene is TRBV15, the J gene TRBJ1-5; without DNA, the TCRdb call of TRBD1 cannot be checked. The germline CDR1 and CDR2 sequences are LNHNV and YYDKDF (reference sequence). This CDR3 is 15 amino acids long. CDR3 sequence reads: CATSRTVGRDQPQHF.

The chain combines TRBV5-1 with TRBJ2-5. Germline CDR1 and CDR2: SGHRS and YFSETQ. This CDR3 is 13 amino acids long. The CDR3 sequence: CASSLVGKETQYF.

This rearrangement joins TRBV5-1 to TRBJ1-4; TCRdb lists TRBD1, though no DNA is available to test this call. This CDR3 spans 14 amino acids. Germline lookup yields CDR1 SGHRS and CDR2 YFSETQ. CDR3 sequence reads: CASSFGQGREKLFF.

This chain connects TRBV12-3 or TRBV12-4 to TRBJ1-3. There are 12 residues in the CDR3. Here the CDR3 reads CAGGGLGNTIYF.

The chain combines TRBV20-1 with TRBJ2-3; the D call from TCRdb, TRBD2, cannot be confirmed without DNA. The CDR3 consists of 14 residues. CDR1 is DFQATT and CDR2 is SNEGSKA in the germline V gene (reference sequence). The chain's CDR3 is CSARVAGGLDTQYF.

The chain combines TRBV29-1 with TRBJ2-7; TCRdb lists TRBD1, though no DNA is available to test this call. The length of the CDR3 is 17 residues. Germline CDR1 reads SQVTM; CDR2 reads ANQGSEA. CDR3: CSVDITGTGGHQGEQYF.

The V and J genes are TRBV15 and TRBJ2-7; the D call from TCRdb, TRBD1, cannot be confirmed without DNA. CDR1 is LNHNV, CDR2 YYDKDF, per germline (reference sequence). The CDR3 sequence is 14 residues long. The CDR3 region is CATSREPGSYEQYF. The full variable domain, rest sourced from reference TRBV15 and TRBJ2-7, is DAMVIQNPRYQVTQFGKPVTLSCSQTLNHNVMYWYQQKSSQAPKLLFHYYDKDFNNEADTPDNFQSRRPNTSFCFLDIRSPGLGDTAMYLCATSREPGSYEQYFGPGTRLTVT.

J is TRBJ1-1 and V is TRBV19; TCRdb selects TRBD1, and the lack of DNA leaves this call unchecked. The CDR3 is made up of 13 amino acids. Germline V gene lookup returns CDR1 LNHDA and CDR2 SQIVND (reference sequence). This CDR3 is CASCTGLNTEAFF.

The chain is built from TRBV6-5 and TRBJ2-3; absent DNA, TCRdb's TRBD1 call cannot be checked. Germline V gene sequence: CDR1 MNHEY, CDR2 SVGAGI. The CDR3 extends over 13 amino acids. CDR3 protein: CASSYRGEERQYF.

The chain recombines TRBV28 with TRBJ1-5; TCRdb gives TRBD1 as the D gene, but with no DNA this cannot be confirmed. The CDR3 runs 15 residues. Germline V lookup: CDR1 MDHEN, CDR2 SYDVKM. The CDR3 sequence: CASDDPRGSNQPQHF.

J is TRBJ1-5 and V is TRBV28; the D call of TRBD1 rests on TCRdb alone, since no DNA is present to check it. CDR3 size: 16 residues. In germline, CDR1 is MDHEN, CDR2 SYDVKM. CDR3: CASSFSGQGDAQPQHF.

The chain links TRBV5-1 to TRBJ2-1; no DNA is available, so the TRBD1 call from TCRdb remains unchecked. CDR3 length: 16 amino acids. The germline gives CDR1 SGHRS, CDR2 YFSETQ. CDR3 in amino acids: CASSTGGGSSYNEQFF.

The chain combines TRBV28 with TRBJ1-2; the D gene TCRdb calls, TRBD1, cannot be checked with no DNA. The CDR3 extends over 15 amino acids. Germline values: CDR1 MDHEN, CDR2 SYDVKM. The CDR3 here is CASSSPGTAFYGYTF.

CDR3 sequence reads: CASSQGPSYEQYF. This chain connects TRBV3-1 to TRBJ2-7. Germline values: CDR1 LGHDT, CDR2 YNNKEL (reference sequence). This CDR3 has 13 residues.

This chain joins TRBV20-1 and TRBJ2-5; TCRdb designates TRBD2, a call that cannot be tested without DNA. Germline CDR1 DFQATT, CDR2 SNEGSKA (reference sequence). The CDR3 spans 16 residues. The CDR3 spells CSANPLSGGALETQYF.

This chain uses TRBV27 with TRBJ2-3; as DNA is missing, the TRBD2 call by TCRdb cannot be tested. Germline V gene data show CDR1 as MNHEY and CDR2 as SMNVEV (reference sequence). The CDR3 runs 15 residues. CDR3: CASRPLAGRTDTQYF.

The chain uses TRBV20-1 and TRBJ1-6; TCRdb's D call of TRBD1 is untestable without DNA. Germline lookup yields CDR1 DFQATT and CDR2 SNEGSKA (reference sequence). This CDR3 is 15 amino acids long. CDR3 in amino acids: CSLRDRAYYNSPLHF.

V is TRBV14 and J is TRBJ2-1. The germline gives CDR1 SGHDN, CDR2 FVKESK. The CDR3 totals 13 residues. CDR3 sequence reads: CASSQFWNNEQFF.

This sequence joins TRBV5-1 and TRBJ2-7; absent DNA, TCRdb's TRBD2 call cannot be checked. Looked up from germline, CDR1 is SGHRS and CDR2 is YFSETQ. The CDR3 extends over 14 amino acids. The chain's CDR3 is CASSLAGLLYEQYF.